The 2 T cell receptor beta chains in this list originate from one sample, sequenced in a study of a mutant IDH1 vaccine in newly diagnosed glioma. No antigen is known for these receptors. The time point was: week 47, end of study. Topical imiquimod was applied with each vaccine dose, which held 300 ug of mutant IDH1 20-mer peptide. Generated by immunoSEQ multiplex PCR, the TCRdb table keeps only in-frame clones and is missing some. The sample has about 52,000 clones; approximately 76% are singletons. This material consisted of PBMCs, taken from a glioma patient whose treatment included an IDH1 peptide vaccine. The receptors come from a woman in her thirties or forties with glioma. Some clones in this sample may be carry-over from other donors' samples.

This chain uses TRBV7-3 with TRBJ2-5, with 7 bases fitting TRBD2. Germline values: CDR1 SGHTA, CDR2 FQGTGA. V lost 5 bases, J lost 5 bases, and 11 bases stayed unmatched. This CDR3 contains 15 residues. DNA of the CDR3: TGTGCCAGCAGCCAATCGGGGGGTAGTAGTGAGACCCAGTACTTC. Translated, it gives CASSQSGGSSETQYF.

The DNA for the CDR3 is TGTGCCAGCACCGAACGGAGCTCCTATAATTCACCCCTCCACTTT. It translates to CASTERSSYNSPLHF. V is TRBV6-1 and J is TRBJ1-6, with D unclear. CDR1 and CDR2 (germline): MNHNS, SASEGT. Trimming cost V 7 bases and J 0 bases, with 10 bases left between them. This CDR3 is 15 amino acids long.